This TCR beta chain was observed in a study of T cells in Graves' hyperthyroidism and ophthalmopathy. Whole-study context: Peripheral blood collection took place at initial diagnosis, before any treatment.

The study, taken as a whole, reports: Most expanded thyroid clonotypes above 0.001 recurred in blood. Median prediction lead before ophthalmopathy onset was about 6.5 months with the model.

The CDR3 sequence is 17 residues long. Germline CDR1 reads SGHVS; CDR2 reads FQNEAQ. Trimming pared 1 base from V and 1 base from J, leaving 14 bases between. This clonotype was recorded many times. The antigen remains unidentified. The study excluded patients with uncontrolled infection, other autoimmune disease, pregnancy or lactation. Amplified TCR beta CDR3 regions derived from RNA transcripts. Using the HTBI primer set, a first-round RT-PCR was run on the TCR CDR3. TCRdb processed the multiplex PCR reads anew with MiXCR; each CDR3 protein has one entry. The table includes 250,000 to 400,000 distinct CDR3 sequences, roughly 13% detected once.

The specimen sequenced was blood. The source is a woman in her forties with Graves' ophthalmopathy. This rearrangement joins TRBV7-8 to TRBJ2-1; TRBD1 is a possible D gene (6 bases). In DNA form, the CDR3 reads TGTGCCAGCAGCTTAGATCTTACAGGGCTATCCTACAATGAGCAGTTCTTC. Encoded protein: CASSLDLTGLSYNEQFF. The whole variable domain, remainder taken from reference TRBV7-8 and TRBJ2-1, is GAGVSQSPRYKVAKRGQDVALRCDPISGHVSLFWYQQALGQGPEFLTYFQNEAQLDKSGLPSDRFFAERPEGSVSTLKIQRTQQEDSAVYLCASSLDLTGLSYNEQFFGPGTRLTVL.